Listed below are T cell receptor beta chains from one sample, sequenced in a study of OX40 agonist ivuxolimab in advanced cancers. The protocol was immunoSEQ multiplex PCR, while the TCRdb copy is restricted to in-frame clones and leaves out a portion. The sample consists of 55,000 to 60,000 clones, over 90% of them appearing once. The sample in question was CD4+ or CD8+ T cells sorted from blood, obtained in a trial of the OX40 agonist ivuxolimab. These receptors all stem from an adult with an advanced solid tumor such as melanoma, head and neck, liver or kidney cancer. CDR3s leave out the opening cysteine and the closing phenylalanine or tryptophan. Each record gives: V gene, D gene, CDR3 protein. The D gene is left open where the match is weak.

v_gene: TRBV5-6
d_gene: TRBD2
CDR3aa: ASSVASGRFGELF

v_gene: TRBV5-8
d_gene: NA
CDR3aa: ASSFQLEAF

v_gene: TRBV27
d_gene: NA
CDR3aa: ASTQGYEQY

v_gene: TRBV6-5
d_gene: TRBD2
CDR3aa: ASSTTSGTTYEQY

v_gene: TRBV7-9
d_gene: TRBD2
CDR3aa: ASSSPGGSYEQY

v_gene: TRBV4-1
d_gene: NA
CDR3aa: ASSQGTRTEAF

v_gene: TRBV7-2
d_gene: NA
CDR3aa: ASSLGADGYT

v_gene: TRBV12-5
d_gene: TRBD2
CDR3aa: ASGLIAGGTDTQY

v_gene: TRBV7-9
d_gene: NA
CDR3aa: ASSLVSLTEVNTEAF

v_gene: TRBV7-9
d_gene: TRBD2
CDR3aa: ASSPRAGGYNEQF

v_gene: TRBV7-8
d_gene: TRBD2
CDR3aa: ASSLSHPRLAPRDTQY

v_gene: TRBV27
d_gene: NA
CDR3aa: ASSFVSGFYGYT

v_gene: TRBV28
d_gene: TRBD2
CDR3aa: ASRNPGEGRSDTQY

v_gene: TRBV27
d_gene: TRBD1
CDR3aa: ASSSPGQGSYEQY

v_gene: TRBV15
d_gene: NA
CDR3aa: ATRLSRGEKLF

v_gene: TRBV18
d_gene: NA
CDR3aa: ASSLAGSYEQY

v_gene: TRBV28
d_gene: NA
CDR3aa: ASSLTSMRSGANVLT

v_gene: TRBV28
d_gene: NA
CDR3aa: ASSSGRDTEAF

v_gene: TRBV28
d_gene: TRBD2
CDR3aa: ASSFTGLAEETQY

v_gene: TRBV28
d_gene: NA
CDR3aa: ASSSPTGAVHGYT

v_gene: TRBV7-9
d_gene: TRBD1
CDR3aa: ASSKGQGADTQY

v_gene: TRBV28
d_gene: TRBD1
CDR3aa: ASSTAGTGRNLYEQY

v_gene: TRBV25-1
d_gene: TRBD1
CDR3aa: ASSEIFPGGDTGELF

v_gene: TRBV29-1
d_gene: NA
CDR3aa: SVTGIVGDEQF

v_gene: TRBV4-1
d_gene: NA
CDR3aa: ASSQTGNEQF

v_gene: TRBV19
d_gene: NA
CDR3aa: ASSIDGDLVQPQH

v_gene: TRBV14
d_gene: TRBD2
CDR3aa: ASSQWTSGRAIARNEQF

v_gene: TRBV5-1
d_gene: NA
CDR3aa: ASSFSHAGAQETQY

v_gene: TRBV2
d_gene: TRBD1
CDR3aa: ASIGTGGFADTQY

v_gene: TRBV28
d_gene: TRBD1
CDR3aa: ASSNRDRGDQPQH

v_gene: TRBV27
d_gene: NA
CDR3aa: ASSFNGGLTGELF

v_gene: TRBV11-2
d_gene: NA
CDR3aa: ASSLAGAGGNYEQY

v_gene: TRBV11-2
d_gene: NA
CDR3aa: ASSLDFRGQSEQY

v_gene: TRBV15
d_gene: TRBD1
CDR3aa: ATSRTGLTSYEQY

v_gene: TRBV7-9
d_gene: NA
CDR3aa: ASSHPSAGNQPQH

v_gene: TRBV27
d_gene: NA
CDR3aa: ASSLVGGSYEQY

v_gene: TRBV27
d_gene: TRBD2
CDR3aa: ATSGGYEQY

v_gene: TRBV11-1
d_gene: NA
CDR3aa: ASSRAWGQRDTQY

v_gene: TRBV29-1
d_gene: NA
CDR3aa: SVWVLNVEAGSYGYT

v_gene: TRBV4-3
d_gene: NA
CDR3aa: ASSQDLGRTEAF

v_gene: TRBV13
d_gene: TRBD1
CDR3aa: ASSLGRDRGNSPLH

v_gene: TRBV6-5
d_gene: NA
CDR3aa: ASSYSGQGTYEQY

v_gene: TRBV30
d_gene: NA
CDR3aa: AWSGFGTVNVLT

v_gene: TRBV28
d_gene: TRBD2
CDR3aa: ASRRGTNDHEQY

v_gene: TRBV28
d_gene: NA
CDR3aa: ASSFTGFQETQY

v_gene: TRBV9
d_gene: NA
CDR3aa: ASSARRGGGSGYT

v_gene: TRBV12-5
d_gene: NA
CDR3aa: ASGTELNTEAF

v_gene: TRBV29-1
d_gene: NA
CDR3aa: SVEGQSTGELF

v_gene: TRBV7-7
d_gene: TRBD1
CDR3aa: ASSRAGTGEETQY

v_gene: TRBV4-3
d_gene: NA
CDR3aa: ASSQDRDFTGKTQY

v_gene: TRBV4-2
d_gene: NA
CDR3aa: ASSLSPYQPQH

v_gene: TRBV7-9
d_gene: NA
CDR3aa: ASSSGLTSYNEQF

v_gene: TRBV7-9
d_gene: NA
CDR3aa: ASSSDRRGDQPQH

v_gene: TRBV14
d_gene: NA
CDR3aa: ASSHLGGSYNEQF

v_gene: TRBV6-4
d_gene: TRBD2
CDR3aa: ASSQGLAGQYEQF